A selection of T cell receptor beta chains follows, all from one sample in a study of immune cell composition in non-small cell lung cancer. The assay was immunoSEQ multiplex PCR, and TCRdb's table has in-frame clones only and misses some. The table lists a few thousand clones, around 71% of them singletons. Sequencing was done on a sample of non-adjacent lung tissue. The receptors shown here come from a human donor with non-small cell lung cancer. The CDR3 runs from the conserved cysteine through the conserved F or W. D genes are given only for firm matches. The size of a clone is reported for some rows only, either as once, few or many, or as a class for expanded clones.

D gene | J gene | CDR3 length | V gene | clone size | CDR3 DNA | CDR3 protein
. | TRBJ2-3 | 16 | TRBV5-8 | few | TGTGCCAGCAGCTTGGGGGCGACTAGGGGCACAGATACGCAGTATTTT | CASSLGATRGTDTQYF
. | TRBJ2-1 | 15 | TRBV4-1 | . | TGCGCCAGCAGCCTTGGAGATAGCTCCTACAATGAGCAGTTCTTC | CASSLGDSSYNEQFF
. | TRBJ2-6 | 16 | TRBV28 | . | TGTGCCAGCTACTCGGCGGGACTCTCTGGGGCCAACGTCCTGACTTTC | CASYSAGLSGANVLTF
. | TRBJ1-2 | 13 | TRBV6-1 | . | TGTGCCAGCAGTGAAGTCGACAGAGACGGCTACACCTTC | CASSEVDRDGYTF
TRBD2 | TRBJ2-7 | 15 | TRBV27 | . | TGTGCCAGCAGTCCCAGTAGCGGGGGGGCTCGGGAGCAGTACTTC | CASSPSSGGAREQYF
TRBD1 | TRBJ1-2 | 16 | TRBV4-3 | once | TGCGCCAGCAGCCAAGATGGGACAGGCGCGTACTATGGCTACACCTTC | CASSQDGTGAYYGYTF
. | TRBJ2-1 | 14 | TRBV5-1 | medium-sized | TGCGCCAGCAGCTTGTGGGGGGATTACAATGAGCAGTTCTTC | CASSLWGDYNEQFF
TRBD1 | TRBJ2-7 | 12 | TRBV9 | . | TGTGCCAGCAACAGGGGCGAGGACGAGCAGTACTTC | CASNRGEDEQYF
. | TRBJ1-5 | 14 | TRBV7-2 | . | TGTGCCAGCAGCGTATACCGGGGGGGCCAGCCCCAGCATTTT | CASSVYRGGQPQHF
TRBD1 | TRBJ1-3 | 19 | TRBV4-1 | . | TGCGCCAGCAGCCAAGGAATAGGACAGGGGGCCTTCTCTGGAAACACCATATATTTT | CASSQGIGQGAFSGNTIYF
TRBD2 | TRBJ2-3 | 14 | TRBV30 | . | TGTGCCTGGAGTGAGGGCGGGGGGGCAGATACGCAGTATTTT | CAWSEGGGADTQYF
. | TRBJ1-1 | 15 | TRBV27 | . | TGTGCCAGCAACTCAGGCCGAGACACCAACACTGAAGCTTTCTTT | CASNSGRDTNTEAFF
TRBD2 | TRBJ2-1 | 17 | TRBV5-1 | . | TGCGCCAGCAGCTTCGGGACTAGCGGGGGGCGGTACAATGAGCAGTTCTTC | CASSFGTSGGRYNEQFF
. | TRBJ1-2 | 16 | TRBV2 | . | TGTGCCAGCAGTGAAGCCCCTGGGGGGTGGAACTATGGCTACACCTTC | CASSEAPGGWNYGYTF
. | TRBJ2-7 | 14 | TRBV7-9 | few | TGTGCCAGCAGCGGGTATCGGGATCCCTACGAGCAGTACTTC | CASSGYRDPYEQYF
. | TRBJ1-2 | 13 | TRBV29-1 | . | TGCAGCGCTGCCGAGGGAGCTAACTATGGCTACACCTTC | CSAAEGANYGYTF
TRBD2 | TRBJ2-3 | 15 | TRBV2 | . | TGTGCCAGCACTCCTTTAGCGGGGGCACCAGATACGCAGTATTTT | CASTPLAGAPDTQYF
TRBD2 | TRBJ2-1 | 19 | TRBV11-2 | . | TGTGCCAGCAGCTTAGAGGCCCACATTAGCGGGGCCCTTTACAATGAGCAGTTCTTC | CASSLEAHISGALYNEQFF
. | TRBJ2-5 | 15 | TRBV18 | once | TGTGCCAGCTCCCAAACGCAGGGGATAGGAGAGACCCAGTACTTC | CASSQTQGIGETQYF
. | TRBJ1-5 | 13 | TRBV29-1 | . | TGCAGCGTTGGCCAGGCAAGCAATCAGCCCCAGCATTTT | CSVGQASNQPQHF
TRBD1 | TRBJ1-2 | 13 | TRBV5-5 | once | TGTGCCAGCAGCTTGATTACAGGGGGCGTCGACACCTTC | CASSLITGGVDTF
. | TRBJ2-2 | 16 | TRBV27 | . | TGTGCCAGCAGTTTATCGGCAGGGTGGTTTGGCGGGGAGCTGTTTTTT | CASSLSAGWFGGELFF
TRBD1 | TRBJ2-1 | 15 | TRBV27 | . | TGTGCCAGCAGTTTGGGGGACAGGGTGCAGGGTGAGCAGTTCTTC | CASSLGDRVQGEQFF
. | TRBJ1-2 | 13 | TRBV27 | few | TGTGCCAGCAGTTTATGGCAGGACTATGGCTACACCTTC | CASSLWQDYGYTF
. | TRBJ1-2 | 15 | TRBV4-3 | large | TGCGCCAGCAGCCTCACTCAGGGTACCTTTGGGGGCTACACCTTC | CASSLTQGTFGGYTF
. | TRBJ1-1 | 13 | TRBV9 | . | TGTGCCAGCAGCGTTACCGGGGAGGGTGAAGCTTTCTTT | CASSVTGEGEAFF
. | TRBJ1-4 | 12 | TRBV6-5 | . | TGTGCCAGCGCCGAATTCGGTGAAAAACTGTTTTTT | CASAEFGEKLFF
. | TRBJ2-1 | 15 | TRBV11-3 | . | TGTGCCAGCAGCTTGACTCCTTTACATTACAATGAGCAGTTCTTC | CASSLTPLHYNEQFF
TRBD1 | TRBJ2-7 | 17 | TRBV28 | few | TGTGCCAGCGGCTCGATAGGACAGGGGTCAACCTCCTACGAGCAGTACTTC | CASGSIGQGSTSYEQYF
TRBD1 | TRBJ2-7 | 19 | TRBV10-2 | . | TGCGCCAGCAGCGCTGTCCCCCTTCCTACAGGGGGCACATCCTACGAGCAGTACTTC | CASSAVPLPTGGTSYEQYF
TRBD2 | TRBJ2-1 | 14 | TRBV30 | . | TGTGCCTGGAGTGTTGGGGGGGGGTACAATGAGCAGTTCTTC | CAWSVGGGYNEQFF
TRBD1 | TRBJ1-2 | 16 | TRBV4-3 | . | TGCGCCAGCAGCCAAGGATGGAGGCAGGGGGTTGACGGCTACACCTTC | CASSQGWRQGVDGYTF
TRBD1 | TRBJ1-5 | 15 | TRBV5-5 | . | TGTGCCAGCAGCTTAGGGACAGGAAATTATCAGCCCCAGCATTTT | CASSLGTGNYQPQHF
. | TRBJ2-2 | 16 | TRBV10-3 | . | TGTGCCATCAGTGAGTTTGAGGCAGCGAACACCGGGGAGCTGTTTTTT | CAISEFEAANTGELFF
TRBD1 | TRBJ2-7 | 16 | TRBV5-1 | . | TGCGCCAGCAGCGATTACGACAGGGGGCTCTCCTACGAGCAGTACTTC | CASSDYDRGLSYEQYF